This T cell receptor (beta chain) comes out of a study of metastatic and nonmetastatic thyroid tumors. The CDR3 is 15 residues long. The V gene's germline CDR1 is SGHRS and CDR2 YFSETQ. A remark on this clone: The junction does not match germline at one end; this may be a read error.

TCRdb re-clonotyped the PCR reads through MiXCR. The data hold around 44,000 clones, with less than 35% observed a single time. Prior to thyroid surgery, none of the patients had received any treatment. This receptor was taken from a male donor with papillary thyroid cancer or a benign thyroid nodule (not recorded which). Some clones in this sample may be carry-over from other donors' samples. The V and J genes are TRBV5-1 and TRBJ2-2, with 9 bases that match TRBD1. Input material: blood. The CDR3 sequence: CASISGTGPTGEQFF. In nucleotides, the CDR3 is TGCGCCAGCATCTCCGGGACAGGGCCCACGGGGGAGCAGTTTTTT.